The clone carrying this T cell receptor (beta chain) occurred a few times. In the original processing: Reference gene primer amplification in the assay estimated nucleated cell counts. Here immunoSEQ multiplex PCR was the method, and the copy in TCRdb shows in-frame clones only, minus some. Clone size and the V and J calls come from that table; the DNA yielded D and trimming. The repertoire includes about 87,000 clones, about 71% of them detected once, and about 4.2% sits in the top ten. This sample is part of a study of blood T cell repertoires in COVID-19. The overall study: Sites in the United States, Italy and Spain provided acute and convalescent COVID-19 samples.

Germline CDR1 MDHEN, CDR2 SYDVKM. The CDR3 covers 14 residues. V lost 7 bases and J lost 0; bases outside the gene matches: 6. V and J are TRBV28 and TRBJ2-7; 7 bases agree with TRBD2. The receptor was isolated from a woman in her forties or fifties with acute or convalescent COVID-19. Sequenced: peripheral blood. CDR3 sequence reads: CASIPGGGSYEQYF. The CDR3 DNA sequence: TGTGCCAGCATACCTGGGGGGGGCTCCTACGAGCAGTACTTC.